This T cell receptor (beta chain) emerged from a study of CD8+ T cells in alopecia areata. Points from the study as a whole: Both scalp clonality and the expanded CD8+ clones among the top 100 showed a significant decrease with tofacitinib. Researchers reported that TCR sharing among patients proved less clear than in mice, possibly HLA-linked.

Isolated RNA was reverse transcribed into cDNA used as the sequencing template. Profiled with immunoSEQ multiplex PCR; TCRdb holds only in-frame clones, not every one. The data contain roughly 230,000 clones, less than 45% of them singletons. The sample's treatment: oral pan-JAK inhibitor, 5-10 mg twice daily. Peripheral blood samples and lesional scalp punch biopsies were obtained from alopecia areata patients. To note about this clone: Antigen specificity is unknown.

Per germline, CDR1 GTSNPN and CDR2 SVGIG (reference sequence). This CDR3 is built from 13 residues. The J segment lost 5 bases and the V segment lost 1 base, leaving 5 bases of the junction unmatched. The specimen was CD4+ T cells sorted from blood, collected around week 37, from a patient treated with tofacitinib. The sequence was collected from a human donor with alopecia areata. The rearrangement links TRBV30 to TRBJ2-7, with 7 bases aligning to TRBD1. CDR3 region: CAWSDSTGDEQYF. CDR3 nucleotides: TGTGCCTGGAGTGACAGTACAGGGGACGAGCAGTACTTC.